Following are 25 T cell receptor beta chains from one sample sequenced in a study of blood T cells in healthy people across ages. A second PCR, run for about 7 to 11 cycles, used a sample-barcoded 5' primer plus a J-beta primer mix. TCRdb passed the 5' RACE reads through MiXCR, listing each CDR3 protein once. This table has approximately 1,000,000 distinct CDR3 sequences, 35% to 50% appearing once. Sequences were obtained from blood. These receptors came from a woman aged 55 to 70 in good health.

Only a few counts were recorded for this clonotype. This chain joins TRBV12-3 or TRBV12-4 and TRBJ1-2; 7 positions match TRBD1. The CDR3 is made up of 14 amino acids. J lost 8 bases, V lost 1 base, and 7 bases had no gene match. This chain's CDR3 is CASSLVVTGKGYTF. CDR3 coding DNA: TGTGCCAGCAGTTTAGTCGTGACAGGGAAAGGCTACACCTTC.

This chain joins TRBV5-1 and TRBJ2-1, with TRBD2 as a possible D gene (7 bases). The germline gives CDR1 SGHRS, CDR2 YFSETQ. CDR3 length: 15 amino acids. Trimming shortened V by 4 bases and J by 7 bases, and 18 bases separated the two germline ends. CDR3 in amino acids: CASSLNKGGRNEQFF. The CDR3 region has the DNA TGCGCCAGCAGCCTTAACAAGGGGGGGCGGAATGAGCAGTTCTTC.

This rearrangement joins TRBV6-5 to TRBJ2-7; 9 positions agree with TRBD1. Trimming took 6 bases from V and 2 from J; bases not matched to a gene: 5. Germline assignment: CDR1 MNHEY and CDR2 SVGAGI. The CDR3 totals 14 residues. The CDR3 DNA sequence: TGTGCCAGCAGCCGGGACAGGGCGACCTACGAGCAGTACTTC. Translated: CASSRDRATYEQYF.

J is TRBJ2-4 and V is TRBV27; no firm D call. The DNA end is a closer match to TRBJ2-5, so the J assignment may be wrong. Germline CDR1 is MNHEY and CDR2 is SMNVEV (reference sequence). The CDR3 is made up of 14 amino acids. The DNA for the CDR3 is TGTGCCAGCAGTCCCTGTTTGGATGCGGAGACCCAGTACTTC. This codes for CASSPCLDAETQYF.

The chain is built from TRBV6-6 and TRBJ1-6; possible D gene TRBD1, 5 bases. The V and J ends lost 2 bases and 1 base respectively, with 9 bases between them. Germline CDR1 reads MNHNY; CDR2 reads SVGAGI (reference sequence). The CDR3 is 16 residues long. CDR3 nucleotide sequence: TGTGCCAGCAGTTACCCGACAGCATCCTATAATTCACCCCTCCACTTT. Protein: CASSYPTASYNSPLHF.

This clonotype was seen only a few times. V gene TRBV27 combines with J gene TRBJ2-7; D is undetermined. V was clipped by 0 bases and J by 2 bases, with 5 bases between them. The CDR3 length is 13 residues. Per the germline V gene, CDR1 is MNHEY and CDR2 is SMNVEV (reference sequence). CDR3 in amino acids: CASSLSSPYEQYF. CDR3 bases: TGTGCCAGCAGTTTATCGAGTCCCTACGAGCAGTACTTC.

The V gene is TRBV28, the J gene TRBJ2-1; either TRBD1 or TRBD2 may supply D (5 bases each). CDR3 length: 15 amino acids. Germline lookup yields CDR1 MDHEN and CDR2 SYDVKM. With 5 bases removed from V and 10 bases from J, the gap between germline ends came to 21 bases. CDR3 bases: TGTGCCAGCAGTGCCCCCGGGACGCCCCCCTACGAGCAGTTCTTC. Translated, it gives CASSAPGTPPYEQFF.

To note about this clonotype: Compared with germline, one end of the junction differs, possibly owing to a read error. V gene TRBV18 combines with J gene TRBJ2-4; 8 nucleotides agree with TRBD1. In germline, CDR1 is KGHSH, CDR2 LQKENI. This CDR3 has 16 amino acids. CDR3 amino acids: CASSPIQGVAKNILYF. DNA for the CDR3: TGTGCCAGCTCACCCATACAGGGGGTGGCCAAAAACATTCTGTACTTC.

The chain employs TRBV20-1 and TRBJ2-7; 9 nucleotides align to TRBD2. The germline V gene encodes CDR1 DFQATT and CDR2 SNEGSKA (reference sequence). This CDR3 has 17 amino acids. J was trimmed by 2 bases and V by 6 bases; bases with no gene match: 17. The DNA for the CDR3 is TGCAGTGCATCGGGAGACGTTGGACTAGCGCTAACCTACGAGCAGTACTTC. This codes for CSASGDVGLALTYEQYF.

The rearrangement uses TRBV21-1 and TRBJ2-7; no DNA check was done on the table's D call, TRBD1. TRBV21-1 is marked as a pseudogene. CDR3 length: 17 residues. The CDR3 DNA follows: TGTGCCAGCAGCATGTCCCCAAGGACAGGACTCGACTACGAGCAGTACTTC. This sequence encodes CASSMSPRTGLDYEQYF.

This chain uses TRBV11-2 with TRBJ2-7; 10 bases fit TRBD2. Germline V lookup: CDR1 SGHAT, CDR2 FQNNGV. The CDR3 spans 15 residues. Trimming at V came to 1 base and at J to 4 bases, leaving 4 bases not matched to a gene. The CDR3 sequence: CASSLGQAGGYEQYF. As DNA, the CDR3 is TGTGCCAGCAGCTTAGGCCAAGCGGGAGGGTACGAGCAGTACTTC.

The CDR3 loop is CASSAPGTGGTQYF. The CDR3 region has the DNA TGTGCCAGTAGTGCCCCCGGGACAGGGGGGACCCAGTACTTC. The chain links TRBV19 to TRBJ2-5; 11 bases align to TRBD1. This CDR3 region has 14 residues. The V segment lost 5 bases and the J segment 7 bases; nucleotides outside the gene matches: 6. CDR1 is LNHDA and CDR2 is SQIVND in the germline V gene (reference sequence).

A few counts support this clonotype. The limits of the CDR3 on the DNA are not certain, so only TCRdb's listed CDR3 is given. The chain recombines TRBV7-5 with TRBJ2-6; TRBD2, as called in the table, went unchecked against the DNA. TRBV7-5 is annotated as a pseudogene. 21 amino acids form the CDR3, both terminal residues included. CDR3 residues: CISVSEPWALAGPWGANVLTF.

This rearrangement joins TRBV28 to TRBJ2-1; 11 nucleotides line up with TRBD2. The J call is doubtful: the DNA matches TRBJ2-7 better. CDR1 and CDR2 from the germline V gene are MDHEN and SYDVKM. The CDR3 is 14 amino acids. CDR3 sequence reads: CASTPLAGVGEQYF. The CDR3, as DNA: TGTGCCAGCACCCCACTAGCGGGAGTAGGCGAGCAGTACTTC.

In this sample, this clonotype turned up a few times. The V gene is TRBV25-1, the J gene TRBJ2-3, with 8 bases matching TRBD1. The CDR3 totals 13 residues. After removal of 7 bases from V and 3 bases from J, the junction contained 3 bases not matched to a gene. Germline CDR1 is MGHDK and CDR2 is SYGVNS. The CDR3: CASIRQGTDTQYF. The CDR3 DNA sequence: TGTGCCAGCATCCGACAGGGGACAGATACGCAGTATTTT.

Regarding this clonotype: A read error may produce the germline difference seen at one junction end. The genes are TRBV20-1 and TRBJ2-1, with D unresolved. The germline V gene encodes CDR1 DFQATT and CDR2 SNEGSKA (reference sequence). The CDR3 spans 19 residues. The CDR3 reads CSATPGSGPRAVSYNEQLF. In DNA form, the CDR3 reads TGCAGTGCTACTCCCGGTAGTGGACCAAGGGCTGTCTCCTACAATGAGCAGTTATTC.

The chain joins TRBV7-8 to TRBJ2-1, with 12 bases fitting TRBD1. Germline V CDR1 and CDR2: SGHVS, FQNEAQ. V shed 4 bases and J 8 bases; nucleotides not matched to a gene: 6. The CDR3 is made up of 15 amino acids. CDR3 sequence reads: CASSWGQGAADEQFF. The CDR3, as DNA: TGTGCCAGCAGCTGGGGACAGGGGGCGGCGGATGAGCAGTTCTTC.

The rearrangement links TRBV20-1 to TRBJ2-7, with 11 bases that match TRBD2. Germline values: CDR1 DFQATT, CDR2 SNEGSKA (reference sequence). The length of the CDR3 is 15 residues. The junction had 13 bases not matched to a gene; V was cut back by 5 bases and J by 7 bases. As DNA, the CDR3 is TGCAGTGCTCAGCGCTTAGCGGGAGGGCGGAATGAGCAGTACTTC. This encodes CSAQRLAGGRNEQYF.

This clonotype was detected many times. This chain links TRBV29-1 with TRBJ2-5, with 16 bases identical to TRBD2. CDR3 size: 13 residues. Germline trimming cut 6 bases from V and 5 bases from J; bases unmatched to any gene: 0. Germline V gene sequence: CDR1 SQVTM, CDR2 ANQGSEA. CDR3 sequence reads: CSVGLAGGETQYF. In DNA form, the CDR3 reads TGCAGCGTGGGACTAGCGGGAGGGGAGACCCAGTACTTC.

V is TRBV20-1 and J is TRBJ1-2; TRBD1 might be the D (6 bases). Germline V CDR1 and CDR2: DFQATT, SNEGSKA (reference sequence). The CDR3 sequence is 15 residues long. Trimming shortened V by 2 bases and J by 5 bases, and 18 bases separated the two germline ends. The CDR3 DNA follows: TGCAGTGCTAGACCACAGGGTGGGCCTCTGTATGGCTACACCTTC. Translation gives CSARPQGGPLYGYTF.

The chain recombines TRBV27 with TRBJ2-3, with D maybe TRBD1 (6 bases). Germline assignment: CDR1 MNHEY and CDR2 SMNVEV (reference sequence). Trimming shortened V by 0 bases and J by 2 bases, and 9 bases separated the two germline ends. The CDR3 loop spans 15 amino acids. CDR3 residues: CASSLSGDNTDTQYF. The CDR3, as DNA: TGTGCCAGCAGTTTATCCGGGGACAACACAGATACGCAGTATTTT.

This clonotype was seen many times. J is TRBJ2-1 and V is TRBV6-1, with 9 bases that match TRBD2. The V gene's germline CDR1 is MNHNS and CDR2 SASEGT. The CDR3 loop spans 16 amino acids. V was pared by 6 bases and J by 7 bases, with 13 bases of the junction left unmatched. CDR3 residues: CASRRTIAGARNEQFF. DNA of the CDR3: TGTGCCAGCAGGAGGACCATAGCGGGAGCTCGGAATGAGCAGTTCTTC.

This clonotype was observed once. Since a much larger clone is just one base distant, this may be a read error. V and J are TRBV6-6 and TRBJ1-4; D gene uncertain. Per germline, CDR1 MNHNY and CDR2 SVGAGI (reference sequence). The CDR3 runs 14 residues. The CDR3 DNA follows: TGTGCCGGCAGTTACTCGCCAACTAATGAAAAACTGTTTTTT. Protein sequence: CAGSYSPTNEKLFF.

The gene calls are TRBV18 and TRBJ2-1, with a possible D match to TRBD2 (6 bases). Germline V lookup: CDR1 KGHSH, CDR2 LQKENI. V was trimmed by 2 bases and J by 9 bases, leaving 17 bases between them. This CDR3 is 15 amino acids long. The CDR3 bases are TGTGCCAGCTCACCAATGGGACTGGCTGACAGTGAGCAGTTCTTC. Residues: CASSPMGLADSEQFF.

This clonotype was detected many times. The chain uses TRBV7-2 and TRBJ1-2, with a tentative D call TRBD1 (5 bases). Germline-derived CDR1 and CDR2 are SGHTA and FQGNSA. The CDR3 spans 14 residues. The ends were cut back, 3 bases at V and 3 bases at J, with 11 bases in the middle. Written as DNA, the CDR3 is TGTGCCAGCAGCTTCGGTGCCAGGGACTATGGCTACACCTTC. Translated, it gives CASSFGARDYGYTF.